Presented here are 9 T cell receptor beta chains from one specimen sequenced in a study of OX40 agonist ivuxolimab in advanced cancers. Clones were read by immunoSEQ multiplex PCR, and TCRdb kept only the in-frame ones, dropping some. The table shows approximately 82,000 clones, with around nine tenths occurring only once. The source was CD4+ or CD8+ T cells sorted from blood, collected in a trial of the OX40 agonist ivuxolimab. The receptor set was obtained from an adult with an advanced solid tumor such as melanoma, head and neck, liver or kidney cancer.

The gene calls are TRBV9 and TRBJ2-2; 7 bases align to TRBD2. The J segment lost 5 bases and the V segment lost 6 bases, leaving 7 bases of the junction unmatched. The germline V gene encodes CDR1 SGDLS and CDR2 YYNGEE. The CDR3 length is 14 residues. DNA of the CDR3: TGTGCCAGCACGGTGGGAGGGCCGACCGGGGAGCTGTTTTTT. Translating gives CASTVGGPTGELFF. Together with reference TRBV9 and TRBJ2-2, the CDR3 gives the full variable domain: DSGVTQTPKHLITATGQRVTLRCSPRSGDLSVYWYQQSLDQGLQFLIQYYNGEERAKGNILERFSAQQFPDLHSELNLSSLELGDSALYFCASTVGGPTGELFFGEGSRLTVL.

This chain uses TRBV11-2 with TRBJ2-2; D ambiguous. Per germline, CDR1 SGHAT and CDR2 FQNNGV. Trimming took off 5 bases at V and 8 bases at J, with 15 bases between the two ends. There are 14 residues in the CDR3. The CDR3 is CASSPNEGFGELFF. The CDR3 region has the DNA TGTGCCAGCAGCCCAAACGAAGGGTTTGGGGAGCTGTTTTTT.

The V gene is TRBV19, the J gene TRBJ2-2, with 12 bases identical to TRBD2. This CDR3 contains 14 residues. V shed 8 bases, J shed 7 bases, and the junction held 5 bases outside the gene matches. Germline V gives CDR1 LNHDA, CDR2 SQIVND (reference sequence). The CDR3 region has the DNA TGTGCCAGTCGACTAGCGGGAGCGGACGGGGAGCTGTTTTTT. It yields the protein CASRLAGADGELFF.

The V and J genes are TRBV7-9 and TRBJ2-7, with D perhaps given as TRBD1 or TRBD2 (5 bases each). V shed 3 bases and J shed 5 bases, with 14 bases lying between them. From germline, CDR1 is SEHNR and CDR2 FQNEAQ (reference sequence). This CDR3 has 14 residues. Here the CDR3 reads CASSFIRVGDEQYF. The CDR3 coding sequence is TGTGCCAGCAGCTTCATTAGGGTGGGGGACGAGCAGTACTTC.

The rearrangement joins TRBV7-3 to TRBJ2-5, with D perhaps matching TRBD1 or TRBD2 (6 bases each). The CDR3 has 17 amino acids. Trimming cost V 1 base and J 3 bases, with 18 bases left between them. Germline loops: CDR1 SGHTA, CDR2 FQGTGA. This CDR3 is CASSLSSGRGAEETQYF. The CDR3 nucleotides are TGTGCCAGCAGCTTAAGTTCGGGTAGGGGGGCCGAAGAGACCCAGTACTTC. Supplemented by reference TRBV7-3 and TRBJ2-5, the full variable domain reads GAGVSQTPSNKVTEKGKYVELRCDPISGHTALYWYRQSLGQGPEFLIYFQGTGAADDSGLPNDRFFAVRPEGSVSTLKIQRTERGDSAVYLCASSLSSGRGAEETQYFGPGTRLLVL.

As regards this clone: An end of the junction does not agree with germline; a read error may underlie this. The V call is TRBV6-1, the J call TRBJ1-2; 7 nucleotides align to TRBD1. Per the germline V gene, CDR1 is MNHNS and CDR2 is SASEGT. The CDR3 length is 14 residues. CDR3 in DNA: TGTGCCAGCAGGGAAGGACAGGAGACCTATGGCTACACCTTC. This sequence encodes CASREGQETYGYTF.

The chain carries TRBV11-2 and TRBJ2-2, with 10 positions matching TRBD2. With V trimmed by 5 bases and J by 4 bases, 13 bases remained unmatched. Per the germline V gene, CDR1 is SGHAT and CDR2 is FQNNGV. This CDR3 comprises 18 residues. The DNA of the CDR3 is TGTGCCAGCAGCGCCCAAACAGCCGGGACTAGCGCCACCGGGGAGCTGTTTTTT. Amino acid sequence: CASSAQTAGTSATGELFF. Variable domain in full (rest from reference TRBV11-2 and TRBJ2-2): EAGVAQSPRYKIIEKRQSVAFWCNPISGHATLYWYQQILGQGPKLLIQFQNNGVVDDSQLPKDRFSAERLKGVDSTLKIQPAKLEDSAVYLCASSAQTAGTSATGELFFGEGSRLTVL.

The rearrangement links TRBV6-1 to TRBJ2-3, with D perhaps matching TRBD1 (5 bases). This CDR3 has 14 residues. Trimming removed 1 base from V and 8 bases from J, with 13 bases in between. Looked up from germline, CDR1 is MNHNS and CDR2 is SASEGT. CDR3 bases: TGTGCCAGCAGTGAAGGGGGCGGATTTTCTACGCAGTATTTT. Protein: CASSEGGGFSTQYF.

On this clone: The junction departs from the called germline gene at one end, perhaps through a read error. The chain combines TRBV6-6 with TRBJ2-2; D remains ambiguous. CDR1 is MNHNY and CDR2 is SVGAGI in the germline V gene (reference sequence). CDR3 size: 11 residues. This chain's CDR3 is CASSRTEELFF. In nucleotides, the CDR3 is TGTGCCAGCAGCCGGACCGAGGAGCTGTTTTTT.